The 32 T cell receptor beta chains presented below share a single source sample, sequenced in a study of neurological immune-mediated disorders. TCRdb re-analysed the 5' RACE reads in MiXCR, keeping a single row per CDR3 protein. The sample lists around 5,000 distinct CDR3 sequences, less than 25% seen once, with 44% in the top ten. Sequencing used CD8+ T cells from blood. Every receptor here comes from an older woman with HTLV-1-associated myelopathy (HAM/TSP).

This clonotype was seen many times. This chain links TRBV18 with TRBJ2-3, with D hard to call. From germline, CDR1 is KGHSH and CDR2 LQKENI. The CDR3 consists of 15 residues. The V and J ends lost 3 bases and 0 bases respectively, with 10 bases between them. As DNA, the CDR3 is TGTGCCAGCTCACCCCCCCGGAAGAGCACAGATACGCAGTATTTT. Protein: CASSPPRKSTDTQYF.

This clonotype counts as medium-sized. The chain joins TRBV7-9 to TRBJ2-2; 8 bases agree with TRBD1. This CDR3 is 16 amino acids long. V lost 6 bases and J lost 2; bases outside the gene matches: 8. CDR1 is SEHNR and CDR2 is FQNEAQ in the germline V gene (reference sequence). The chain's CDR3 is CASSLPDRENTGELFF. DNA of the CDR3: TGTGCCAGCAGTCTTCCGGACAGGGAAAACACCGGGGAGCTGTTTTTT.

Within the sample, this clonotype is medium-sized (0.01 to 0.1%). J is TRBJ1-2 and V is TRBV27; TRBD1 might be the D (5 bases). CDR3 length: 15 amino acids. Trimming shortened V by 6 bases and J by 2 bases, and 16 bases separated the two germline ends. CDR1 MNHEY and CDR2 SMNVEV come from the germline V gene (reference sequence). The CDR3 here is CASRQKGRRNYGYTF. CDR3 in DNA: TGTGCCAGCAGACAAAAGGGACGGAGAAACTATGGCTACACCTTC.

This chain links TRBV29-1 with TRBJ2-1, with 8 bases aligning to TRBD1. The V and J ends lost 7 bases and 3 bases, in that order; junction bases with no gene match: 2. Germline loops: CDR1 SQVTM, CDR2 ANQGSEA. The CDR3 covers 12 residues. The CDR3 bases are TGCAGCGCCACAGGGGGCTACAATGAGCAGTTCTTC. Translation gives CSATGGYNEQFF.

In this sample, this clonotype turned up many times. The J gene is TRBJ2-7, the V gene TRBV5-1; D not resolved. Trimming left V 1 base short and J 0 bases short, with 8 bases between. CDR1 and CDR2 (germline): SGHRS, YFSETQ. This CDR3 spans 14 amino acids. CDR3: CASSLYPSSYEQYF. The CDR3, as DNA: TGCGCCAGCAGCTTGTATCCCAGCTCCTACGAGCAGTACTTC.

This clonotype is medium-sized within its sample. The chain carries TRBV20-1 and TRBJ2-4; D perhaps matches TRBD2 (5 bases). Germline loops: CDR1 DFQATT, CDR2 SNEGSKA (reference sequence). This CDR3 contains 15 residues. V dropped 0 bases and J dropped 6 bases, with 15 bases sitting between them. The CDR3 DNA reads as TGCAGTGCTAGAGATCACTCGGACTCCGGAAACATTCAGTACTTC. It is translated as CSARDHSDSGNIQYF.

This clonotype was observed at least ten times. With a much larger clone just one base away, this may be a read error. The chain carries TRBV4-3 and TRBJ2-7; no definite D call. V lost 0 bases, J lost 3 bases, and 6 bases lay in between. The germline V gene has CDR1 LGHNA and CDR2 YSLEER. CDR3 length equals 13 residues. The CDR3 is CASSQEECYEQYF. As DNA, the CDR3 is TGCGCCAGCAGCCAAGAAGAATGCTACGAGCAGTACTTC.

Ten or more counts support this clonotype. The chain recombines TRBV5-1 with TRBJ1-4; weak D call: TRBD1 (6 bases). Germline V gives CDR1 SGHRS, CDR2 YFSETQ. The CDR3 contains 15 residues. Trimming cost V 4 bases and J 4 bases, with 14 bases left between them. CDR3 region: CASSPEQGRNEKLFF. In DNA form, the CDR3 reads TGCGCCAGCAGCCCAGAACAGGGCCGTAATGAAAAACTGTTTTTT.

Many counts were recorded for this clonotype. The chain carries TRBV11-2 and TRBJ2-3; 8 bases fit TRBD2. The CDR3 is 15 residues long. V was pared by 1 base and J by 1 base, with 1 base of the junction left unmatched. Germline V CDR1 and CDR2: SGHAT, FQNNGV. This chain's CDR3 is CASSLAGGRTDTQYF. DNA of the CDR3: TGTGCCAGCAGCTTAGCGGGGGGGCGCACAGATACGCAGTATTTT. Together with reference TRBV11-2 and TRBJ2-3, the CDR3 gives the full variable domain: EAGVAQSPRYKIIEKRQSVAFWCNPISGHATLYWYQQILGQGPKLLIQFQNNGVVDDSQLPKDRFSAERLKGVDSTLKIQPAKLEDSAVYLCASSLAGGRTDTQYFGPGTRLTVL.

This clonotype was seen ten or more times. This may arise from a read error, as a much more abundant clone is one base away. The chain carries TRBV10-2 and TRBJ2-7; TRBD1 is a possible D gene (5 bases). Germline lookup yields CDR1 WSHSY and CDR2 SAAADI. This CDR3 comprises 12 residues. CDR3 in amino acids: CASSEWTHEKYF. As DNA, the CDR3 is TGCGCCAGCAGTGAGTGGACACACGAGAAGTACTTC.

This clonotype appeared many times. V is TRBV29-1 and J is TRBJ2-1; TRBD1 matches 9 bases. Germline V gene data show CDR1 as SQVTM and CDR2 as ANQGSEA. Trimming removed 6 bases from V and 2 bases from J; junction bases left unmatched: 5. There are 14 residues in the CDR3. Here the CDR3 reads CSVGGQGPYNEQFF. The DNA of the CDR3 is TGCAGCGTGGGGGGACAGGGCCCCTACAATGAGCAGTTCTTC.

The chain recombines TRBV29-1 with TRBJ1-4, with D perhaps TRBD1 (6 bases). Germline V lookup: CDR1 SQVTM, CDR2 ANQGSEA. The length of the CDR3 is 11 residues. Trimming stripped 7 bases from V and 8 bases from J, with 11 bases between. The CDR3 nucleotides are TGCAGCGGCAGGGGCTGGGAAAAACTGTTTTTT. This encodes CSGRGWEKLFF.

This clonotype occurred many times. The rearrangement joins TRBV5-4 to TRBJ1-1; D unresolved. CDR3 size: 12 residues. The germline gives CDR1 SGHNT, CDR2 YYREEE (reference sequence). V dropped 2 bases and J dropped 4 bases, with 6 bases sitting between them. The CDR3 sequence is CASSLHRTEAFF. DNA for the CDR3: TGTGCCAGCAGCTTACATCGCACTGAAGCTTTCTTT.

This clonotype was picked up many times. The chain is built from TRBV7-8 and TRBJ2-3, with 9 bases aligning to TRBD2. This CDR3 has 15 residues. CDR1 and CDR2 (germline): SGHVS, FQNEAQ. The V and J ends lost 3 bases and 5 bases, in that order; junction bases with no gene match: 6. In DNA form, the CDR3 reads TGTGCCAGCAGCTTTAGCGGGAGTCGGGGAGATACGCAGTATTTT. It yields the protein CASSFSGSRGDTQYF. Full variable domain (rest looked up from reference TRBV7-8 and TRBJ2-3): GAGVSQSPRYKVAKRGQDVALRCDPISGHVSLFWYQQALGQGPEFLTYFQNEAQLDKSGLPSDRFFAERPEGSVSTLKIQRTQQEDSAVYLCASSFSGSRGDTQYFGPGTRLTVL.

This clonotype was detected many times. The chain joins TRBV7-9 to TRBJ1-1; 9 bases agree with TRBD1. Germline assignment: CDR1 SEHNR and CDR2 FQNEAQ (reference sequence). Trimming at V came to 2 bases and at J to 0 bases, leaving 7 bases not matched to a gene. CDR3 length equals 17 residues. CDR3: CASSLTRDRAVNTEAFF. For the CDR3, the DNA is TGTGCCAGCAGCTTAACCCGGGACAGGGCTGTGAACACTGAAGCTTTCTTT.

By share of the sample, this clonotype is medium-sized. CDR3 loop: CASSQFGQNTEAFF. CDR3 nucleotide sequence: TGTGCCAGCAGCCAATTCGGACAGAACACTGAAGCTTTCTTT. V and J are TRBV3-1 and TRBJ1-1; TRBD1 might be the D (5 bases). The CDR3 sequence is 14 residues long. The V gene lost 2 bases and the J gene lost 1 base, with 8 bases spanning the gap. Germline V gives CDR1 LGHDT, CDR2 YNNKEL (reference sequence).

V usage is TRBV11-1 and J usage is TRBJ2-7, with D perhaps TRBD2 (5 bases). Germline V gene sequence: CDR1 SGHAT, CDR2 FQDESV (reference sequence). The V end was cut by 4 bases, the J end by 2 bases, with 21 bases between. CDR3 length: 17 amino acids. CDR3 in DNA: TGTGCCAGCAGCTCACCCTGGGATGGGCGGGCTACCTACGAGCAGTACTTC. Translating it yields CASSSPWDGRATYEQYF. Filled out from reference TRBV11-1 and TRBJ2-7, the complete variable domain reads EAEVAQSPRYKITEKSQAVAFWCDPISGHATLYWYRQILGQGPELLVQFQDESVVDDSQLPKDRFSAERLKGVDSTLKIQPAELGDSAMYLCASSSPWDGRATYEQYFGPGTRLTVT.

This clonotype is categorized as medium-sized. DNA for the CDR3: TGTGCCAGCAGCCTCTCGCCGGCAGGAATGAACACTGAAGCTTTCTTT. Its translation: CASSLSPAGMNTEAFF. This chain connects TRBV14 to TRBJ1-1; D is unclear. CDR3 length: 16 amino acids. Germline CDR1 and CDR2: SGHDN and FVKESK. Trimming cost V 4 bases and J 0 bases, with 15 bases left between them.

There are many counts of this clonotype. The chain links TRBV7-9 to TRBJ2-1, with D unresolved. CDR3 length equals 12 residues. V was pared by 3 bases and J by 5 bases, with 5 bases between. The germline CDR1 and CDR2 sequences are SEHNR and FQNEAQ (reference sequence). The CDR3 DNA sequence: TGTGCCAGCAGCTTGTCCGACAATGAGCAGTTCTTC. Protein product: CASSLSDNEQFF.

This clonotype was seen at least ten times. The V gene is TRBV25-1, the J gene TRBJ1-1, with unresolved D. There are 12 residues in the CDR3. The V and J ends lost 5 bases and 3 bases respectively, with 7 bases between them. Germline V gene data show CDR1 as MGHDK and CDR2 as SYGVNS. The CDR3 coding sequence is TGTGCCAGCAGTCTCGGGGACACTGAAGCTTTCTTT. Protein: CASSLGDTEAFF.

The J gene is TRBJ1-2, the V gene TRBV20-1; D call uncertain. Germline V gene lookup returns CDR1 DFQATT and CDR2 SNEGSKA (reference sequence). The V and J ends lost 4 bases and 2 bases respectively, with 11 bases between them. The CDR3 spans 13 residues. CDR3 in DNA: TGCAGTGCTATGTGGTTGGAGAACTATGGCTACACCTTC. Translation: CSAMWLENYGYTF.

This clonotype was seen ten or more times. The gene calls are TRBV9 and TRBJ2-1; 8 nucleotides line up with TRBD2. The CDR3 is 15 residues long. The junction had 8 bases not matched to a gene; V was cut back by 3 bases and J by 6 bases. The germline V gene encodes CDR1 SGDLS and CDR2 YYNGEE. The CDR3 DNA sequence: TGTGCCAGCAGCGGGGCTAGCGGGCTGGGCAATGAGCAGTTCTTC. This encodes CASSGASGLGNEQFF.

CDR3 amino acids: CASSPGLAGSYEQYF. DNA for the CDR3: TGCGCCAGCAGCCCCGGACTAGCGGGCTCCTACGAGCAGTACTTC. The chain has TRBV5-1 and TRBJ2-7; TRBD2 matches 11 bases. The V segment lost 4 bases and the J segment 0 bases; nucleotides outside the gene matches: 3. The CDR3 covers 15 residues. From germline, CDR1 is SGHRS and CDR2 YFSETQ.

This clonotype has at least ten counts. For the CDR3, the DNA is TGTGCCAGTGCCCAAGGGGTGAACACTGAAGCTTTCTTT. Encoded protein: CASAQGVNTEAFF. The chain recombines TRBV19 with TRBJ1-1; maybe TRBD1 (5 bases). The V gene lost 8 bases and the J gene lost 0 bases, with 10 bases spanning the gap. CDR1 is LNHDA and CDR2 is SQIVND in the germline V gene (reference sequence). The CDR3 consists of 13 residues.

In its sample, this clonotype was seen a few times. The chain combines TRBV27 with TRBJ2-7; 10 bases fit TRBD1. The CDR3 runs 16 residues. Per germline, CDR1 MNHEY and CDR2 SMNVEV (reference sequence). Losses at the gene ends were 5 bases for V and 2 bases for J; bases not matched to a gene: 9. CDR3 sequence reads: CASSVLPGQGTYEQYF. The DNA for the CDR3 is TGTGCCAGCAGTGTCCTGCCGGGACAGGGGACCTACGAGCAGTACTTC.

In its sample, this clonotype is medium-sized. The chain joins TRBV3-1 to TRBJ2-3; 9 nucleotides match TRBD1. CDR3 length: 15 residues. Germline V gives CDR1 LGHDT, CDR2 YNNKEL (reference sequence). Trimming cost V 4 bases and J 2 bases; bases outside gene matches: 4. This chain's CDR3 is CASSPGQGLTDTQYF. The CDR3 DNA follows: TGTGCCAGCAGCCCGGGACAGGGACTCACAGATACGCAGTATTTT.

This clonotype appeared many times. The V and J genes are TRBV7-9 and TRBJ2-1; D might be TRBD2 (5 bases). V was trimmed by 2 bases and J by 7 bases, leaving 9 bases between them. The CDR3 is 13 residues long. Germline CDR1 is SEHNR and CDR2 is FQNEAQ (reference sequence). CDR3 sequence: CASSLSPGNEQFF. The CDR3 DNA is TGTGCCAGCAGCTTAAGTCCGGGGAATGAGCAGTTCTTC.

This clonotype qualifies as medium-sized (0.01 to 0.1%). The chain uses TRBV4-1 and TRBJ2-3; D unclear. Trimming left V 0 bases short and J 2 bases short, with 6 bases between. The germline V gene has CDR1 MGHRA and CDR2 YSYEKL. The CDR3 runs 14 residues. The chain's CDR3 is CASSQDRNTDTQYF. DNA of the CDR3: TGCGCCAGCAGCCAAGATAGGAACACAGATACGCAGTATTTT.

This clonotype was seen at least ten times. The CDR3 nucleotides are TGTGCCAGCAGTGAAATGGCAGCCTCTGGGGCCAACGTCCTGACTTTC. Amino acid sequence: CASSEMAASGANVLTF. The rearrangement joins TRBV6-1 to TRBJ2-6; D uncertain. The CDR3 spans 16 residues. Trimming shortened V by 2 bases and J by 0 bases, and 8 bases separated the two germline ends. Germline V gene data show CDR1 as MNHNS and CDR2 as SASEGT.

This clonotype was picked up many times. The V and J genes are TRBV11-3 and TRBJ2-1; D is ambiguous. Germline V gene data show CDR1 as SGHNT and CDR2 as YENEEA. This CDR3 has 14 residues. Trimming shortened V by 4 bases and J by 8 bases, and 15 bases separated the two germline ends. CDR3 sequence (DNA): TGTGCCAGCAGCTCCCGGGCCCCCCAGCATGAGCAGTTCTTC. Translated: CASSSRAPQHEQFF.

This clonotype came up many times. The chain employs TRBV4-3 and TRBJ2-6; D call uncertain. V lost 4 bases to trimming and J lost 0 bases, with 7 bases between them. CDR3 size: 15 residues. CDR1 and CDR2 from the germline V gene are LGHNA and YSLEER. CDR3 in DNA: TGCGCCAGCAGCCTTTCTGTCTCTGGGGCCAACGTCCTGACTTTC. It codes for CASSLSVSGANVLTF.

The chain couples TRBV2 to TRBJ1-1; D not certain. Germline lookup yields CDR1 SNHLY and CDR2 FYNNEI. CDR3 length equals 14 residues. V was shortened by 6 bases and J by 4 bases, with 15 bases between the two germline ends. The CDR3 reads CASRGGGPTTEAFF. CDR3 sequence (DNA): TGTGCCAGCAGGGGTGGAGGGCCGACCACTGAAGCTTTCTTT. Filled out from reference TRBV2 and TRBJ1-1, the complete variable domain reads EPEVTQTPSHQVTQMGQEVILRCVPISNHLYFYWYRQILGQKVEFLVSFYNNEISEKSEIFDDQFSVERPDGSNFTLKIRSTKLEDSAMYFCASRGGGPTTEAFFGQGTRLTVV.